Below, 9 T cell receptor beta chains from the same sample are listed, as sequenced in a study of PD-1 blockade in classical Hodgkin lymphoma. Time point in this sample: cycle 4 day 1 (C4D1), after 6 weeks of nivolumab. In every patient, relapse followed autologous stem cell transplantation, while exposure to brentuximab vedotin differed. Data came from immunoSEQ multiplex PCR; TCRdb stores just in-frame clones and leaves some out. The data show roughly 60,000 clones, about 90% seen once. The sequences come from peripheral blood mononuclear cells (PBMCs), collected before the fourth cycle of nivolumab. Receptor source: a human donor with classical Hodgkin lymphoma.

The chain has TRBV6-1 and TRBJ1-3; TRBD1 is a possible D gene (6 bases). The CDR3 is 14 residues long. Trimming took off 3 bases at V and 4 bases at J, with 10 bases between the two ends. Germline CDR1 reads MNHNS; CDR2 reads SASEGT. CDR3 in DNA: TGTGCCAGCAGTGAGAGGACAGTCGGAAACACCATATATTTT. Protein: CASSERTVGNTIYF.

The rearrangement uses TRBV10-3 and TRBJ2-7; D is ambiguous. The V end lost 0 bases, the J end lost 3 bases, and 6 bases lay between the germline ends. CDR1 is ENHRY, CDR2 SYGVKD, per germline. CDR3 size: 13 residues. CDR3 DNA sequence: TGTGCCATCAGTGAGTCGAGAAGCTACGAGCAGTACTTC. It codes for CAISESRSYEQYF.

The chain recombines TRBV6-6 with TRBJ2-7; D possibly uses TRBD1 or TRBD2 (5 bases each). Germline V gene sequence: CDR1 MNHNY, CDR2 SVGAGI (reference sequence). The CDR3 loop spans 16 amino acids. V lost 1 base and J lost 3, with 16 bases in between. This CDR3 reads CASSYFVRDPLYEQYF. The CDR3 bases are TGTGCCAGCAGTTACTTTGTTCGGGACCCCCTCTACGAGCAGTACTTC.

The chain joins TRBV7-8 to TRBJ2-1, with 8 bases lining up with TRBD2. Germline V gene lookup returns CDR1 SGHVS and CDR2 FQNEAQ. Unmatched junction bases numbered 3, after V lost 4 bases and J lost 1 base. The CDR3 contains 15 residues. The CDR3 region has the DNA TGTGCCAGCAGCTCCCCGGGGGGGTCCTACAATGAGCAGTTCTTC. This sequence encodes CASSSPGGSYNEQFF.

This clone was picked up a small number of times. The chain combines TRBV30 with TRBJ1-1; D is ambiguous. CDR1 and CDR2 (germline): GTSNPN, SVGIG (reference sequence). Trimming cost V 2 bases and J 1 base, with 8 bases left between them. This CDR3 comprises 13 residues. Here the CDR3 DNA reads TGTGCCTGGAGTCGCGCAGCGAACACTGAAGCTTTCTTT. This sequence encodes CAWSRAANTEAFF.

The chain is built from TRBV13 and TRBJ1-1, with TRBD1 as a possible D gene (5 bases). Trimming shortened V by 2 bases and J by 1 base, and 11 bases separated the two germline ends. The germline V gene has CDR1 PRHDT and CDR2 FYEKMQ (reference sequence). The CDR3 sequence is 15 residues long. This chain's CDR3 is CASSLKQGGNTEAFF. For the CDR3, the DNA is TGTGCCAGCAGCTTAAAGCAGGGAGGGAACACTGAAGCTTTCTTT.

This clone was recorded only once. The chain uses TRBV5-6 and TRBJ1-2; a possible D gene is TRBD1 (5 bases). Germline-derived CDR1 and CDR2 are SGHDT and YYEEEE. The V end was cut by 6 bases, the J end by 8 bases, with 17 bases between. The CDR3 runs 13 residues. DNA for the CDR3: TGTGCCAGCATCCTCGGGGGGGTCGGAGGCTACACCTTC. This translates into CASILGGVGGYTF.

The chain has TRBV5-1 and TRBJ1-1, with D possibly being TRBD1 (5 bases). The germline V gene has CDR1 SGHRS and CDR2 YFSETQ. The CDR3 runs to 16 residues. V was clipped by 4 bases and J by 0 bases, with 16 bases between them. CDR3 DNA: TGCGCCAGCAGCCCCGGGGCTGGGGTCATGAACACTGAAGCTTTCTTT. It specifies CASSPGAGVMNTEAFF.

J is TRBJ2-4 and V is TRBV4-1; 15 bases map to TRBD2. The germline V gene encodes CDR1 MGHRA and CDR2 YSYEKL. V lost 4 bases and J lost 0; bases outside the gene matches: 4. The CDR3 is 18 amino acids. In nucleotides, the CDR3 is TGCGCCAGCAGCCTTGGACTAGCGGGGGGGAGAGCCAAAAACATTCAGTACTTC. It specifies CASSLGLAGGRAKNIQYF.